Below are 27 T cell receptor beta chains sequenced from a single sample in a study of cytomegalovirus exposure and HLA in healthy donors. The repertoire was sequenced with immunoSEQ multiplex PCR; TCRdb's copy has only in-frame clones and lacks some. The profile shows 150,000 or so clones, approximately 84% of them singletons. The sample was PBMCs. The receptors stem from a man aged 25-45 years in good health and CMV-seropositive.

The CDR3 DNA reads as TGTGCCAGCAGCACTCCAGGGGGCTCGCGAGAGACCCAGTACTTC. Protein: CASSTPGGSRETQYF. This rearrangement joins TRBV4-2 to TRBJ2-5, with 8 bases matching TRBD1. After removal of 5 bases from V and 4 bases from J, the junction contained 9 bases not matched to a gene. Germline CDR1 reads LGHNA; CDR2 reads YNFKEQ. The CDR3 runs 15 residues.

This chain links TRBV6-6 with TRBJ2-7; tentative D call: TRBD2 (6 bases). The V gene's germline CDR1 is MNHNY and CDR2 SVGAGI (reference sequence). This CDR3 spans 12 amino acids. Trimming removed 4 bases from V and 7 bases from J, with 11 bases in between. The DNA of the CDR3 is TGTGCCAGCAGTTTACGGCGGGGTGAGCAGTACTTC. Residues: CASSLRRGEQYF.

The J gene is TRBJ2-1, the V gene TRBV7-2, with 9 bases identical to TRBD2. The CDR3 is made up of 15 amino acids. The J segment lost 6 bases and the V segment lost 0 bases, leaving 3 bases of the junction unmatched. Germline assignment: CDR1 SGHTA and CDR2 FQGNSA. Here the CDR3 reads CASSLAETSGNEQFF. CDR3 nucleotides: TGTGCCAGCAGCTTAGCGGAGACTAGCGGCAATGAGCAGTTCTTC. The full variable domain, completed using reference TRBV7-2 and TRBJ2-1, is GAGVSQSPSNKVTEKGKDVELRCDPISGHTALYWYRQSLGQGLEFLIYFQGNSAPDKSGLPSDRFSAERTGGSVSTLTIQRTQQEDSAVYLCASSLAETSGNEQFFGPGTRLTVL.

This chain joins TRBV15 and TRBJ1-3, with TRBD1 matching 8 bases. Looked up from germline, CDR1 is LNHNV and CDR2 is YYDKDF (reference sequence). The CDR3 consists of 15 residues. The J segment lost 4 bases and the V segment lost 3 bases, leaving 5 bases of the junction unmatched. The CDR3 DNA sequence: TGTGCCACCAGCAGTGGACAGGGACGGGGAAACACCATATATTTT. Protein sequence: CATSSGQGRGNTIYF.

The chain has TRBV30 and TRBJ2-5; 8 bases are a match to TRBD2. The CDR3 length is 15 residues. V was pared by 5 bases and J by 4 bases, with 12 bases of the junction left unmatched. CDR1 and CDR2 (germline): GTSNPN, SVGIG (reference sequence). In nucleotides, the CDR3 is TGTGCCTGGGCTGGGAGTCGGGGGGGCGTAGAGACCCAGTACTTC. Its protein product is CAWAGSRGGVETQYF.

This rearrangement joins TRBV28 to TRBJ2-7, with 10 bases aligning to TRBD2. CDR3 length equals 13 residues. Unmatched junction bases numbered 9, after V lost 11 bases and J lost 5 bases. CDR1 and CDR2 from the germline V gene are MDHEN and SYDVKM. The CDR3 DNA reads TGTGCCGGGGAGCGGGAGGGCCCTCACGAGCAGTACTTC. It translates to CAGEREGPHEQYF.

V gene TRBV6-5 combines with J gene TRBJ1-1; no reliable D call. Trimming took 2 bases from V and 0 from J, leaving 7 bases between them. The CDR3 spans 14 residues. Per the germline V gene, CDR1 is MNHEY and CDR2 is SVGAGI. In DNA form, the CDR3 reads TGTGCCAGCAGTTACACAGCCTTGAACACTGAAGCTTTCTTT. Translated: CASSYTALNTEAFF.

This clone was observed a single time. The V and J genes are TRBV19 and TRBJ1-5; no firm D call. Germline CDR1 is LNHDA and CDR2 is SQIVND (reference sequence). V was pared by 0 bases and J by 8 bases, with 5 bases between. The CDR3 length is 12 residues. CDR3 region: CASSIERKPQHF. The CDR3 region has the DNA TGTGCCAGTAGTATAGAGAGGAAGCCCCAGCATTTT.

The chain couples TRBV5-1 to TRBJ2-6, with D perhaps matching TRBD1 (6 bases). The CDR3 is 16 amino acids. V was clipped by 1 base and J by 0 bases, with 8 bases between them. CDR1 and CDR2 from the germline V gene are SGHRS and YFSETQ. CDR3 protein: CASSLTGLSGANVLTF. The CDR3 region has the DNA TGCGCCAGCAGCTTGACAGGGCTCTCTGGGGCCAACGTCCTGACTTTC.

The J gene is TRBJ1-1, the V gene TRBV5-4, with TRBD1 identical over 9 bases. Unmatched junction bases numbered 2, after V lost 5 bases and J lost 0 bases. Germline-derived CDR1 and CDR2 are SGHNT and YYREEE (reference sequence). The CDR3 consists of 14 residues. CDR3 amino acids: CASRTGGMNTEAFF. CDR3 in DNA: TGTGCCAGCAGGACAGGGGGGATGAACACTGAAGCTTTCTTT.

The chain recombines TRBV5-1 with TRBJ2-3; D might be TRBD1 (6 bases). The germline gives CDR1 SGHRS, CDR2 YFSETQ. The CDR3 covers 16 residues. The germline V and J ends were trimmed by 3 bases and 2 bases, with 16 bases remaining between them. For the CDR3, the DNA is TGCGCCAGCAGCTGGAATTCAGGGGTGAACACAGATACGCAGTATTTT. Its protein product is CASSWNSGVNTDTQYF.

The chain is built from TRBV16 and TRBJ1-2; D possibly corresponds to TRBD1 (5 bases). Trimming left V 2 bases short and J 4 bases short, with 11 bases between. The V gene's germline CDR1 is KGHSY and CDR2 FQNENV. This CDR3 comprises 14 residues. The CDR3 nucleotides are TGTGCCAGCAGCCAAGAAGGGCAGGGCTATGGCTACACCTTC. It encodes CASSQEGQGYGYTF. The full variable domain, its missing parts supplied by reference TRBV16 and TRBJ1-2, is GEEVAQTPKHLVRGEGQKAKLYCAPIKGHSYVFWYQQVLKNEFKFLISFQNENVFDETGMPKERFSAKCLPNSPCSLEIQATKLEDSAVYFCASSQEGQGYGYTFGSGTRLTVV.

In this sample, this clone turned up many times. V usage is TRBV6-4 and J usage is TRBJ2-3, with 7 bases matching TRBD2. Germline trimming cut 6 bases from V and 3 bases from J; bases unmatched to any gene: 9. Germline CDR1 and CDR2: MRHNA and SNTAGT. There are 15 residues in the CDR3. CDR3 bases: TGTGCCAGCAGCTTGGGGGAGGGCGAAACAGATACGCAGTATTTT. This codes for CASSLGEGETDTQYF.

V and J are TRBV2 and TRBJ2-7; a possible D gene is TRBD1 (6 bases). Germline lookup yields CDR1 SNHLY and CDR2 FYNNEI. With 2 bases removed from V and 7 bases from J, the gap between germline ends came to 12 bases. This CDR3 comprises 13 residues. The CDR3 protein is CASSEQGIGEQYF. Here the CDR3 DNA reads TGTGCCAGCAGTGAACAGGGGATAGGTGAGCAGTACTTC.

The chain carries TRBV28 and TRBJ1-5, with D maybe TRBD1 (6 bases). Trimming pared 9 bases from V and 1 base from J, leaving 16 bases between. Germline V gives CDR1 MDHEN, CDR2 SYDVKM. The CDR3 extends over 15 amino acids. The CDR3 here is CASKSLTGSNQPQHF. CDR3 DNA: TGTGCCAGTAAATCCTTAACAGGGAGCAATCAGCCCCAGCATTTT.

The chain is built from TRBV5-8 and TRBJ2-7, with 9 positions matching TRBD1. V was pared by 4 bases and J by 3 bases, with 8 bases of the junction left unmatched. The germline CDR1 and CDR2 sequences are SGHTS and YDEGEE. CDR3 length: 15 residues. CDR3 sequence (DNA): TGTGCCAGCAGCGACATCCGGGACAGGGACTACGAGCAGTACTTC. Translating it yields CASSDIRDRDYEQYF.

The chain carries TRBV5-4 and TRBJ1-1; the match to TRBD1 covers 7 bases. CDR3 length equals 13 residues. V trimming: 0 bases; J trimming: 6 bases; junction bases outside the gene matches: 2. Germline V gives CDR1 SGHNT, CDR2 YYREEE (reference sequence). The CDR3 loop reads CASSLGGGPEAFF. The CDR3 DNA follows: TGTGCCAGCAGCTTGGGAGGGGGCCCTGAAGCTTTCTTT.

V usage is TRBV2 and J usage is TRBJ1-6; perhaps TRBD1 as D (6 bases). Germline assignment: CDR1 SNHLY and CDR2 FYNNEI. V lost 7 bases to trimming and J lost 7 bases, with 20 bases between them. The CDR3 sequence is 16 residues long. The CDR3 is CASTEEGGAKNSPLHF. In DNA, the CDR3 is TGTGCCAGCACCGAGGAGGGGGGGGCGAAAAATTCACCCCTCCACTTT.

This clone appeared many times. V and J are TRBV5-4 and TRBJ2-7; 9 bases are a match to TRBD1. CDR1 is SGHNT and CDR2 is YYREEE in the germline V gene (reference sequence). The CDR3 is made up of 14 amino acids. The V and J ends lost 4 bases and 5 bases, in that order; junction bases with no gene match: 7. This chain's CDR3 is CASSRGTGTDEQYF. The CDR3 nucleotides are TGTGCCAGCAGCAGGGGGACAGGGACGGACGAGCAGTACTTC.

The sample holds one count of this clone. The chain combines TRBV6-1 with TRBJ1-5; a possible D gene is TRBD1 (6 bases). The CDR3 is 13 amino acids. The germline V and J ends were trimmed by 5 bases and 5 bases, with 10 bases remaining between them. Looked up from germline, CDR1 is MNHNS and CDR2 is SASEGT. This CDR3 reads CASSLGGDQPQHF. The CDR3 bases are TGTGCCAGCAGTTTAGGGGGTGATCAGCCCCAGCATTTT.

V and J are TRBV5-8 and TRBJ1-5, with 9 bases identical to TRBD1. Losses at the gene ends were 4 bases for V and 2 bases for J; bases not matched to a gene: 7. The CDR3 runs to 16 residues. Looked up from germline, CDR1 is SGHTS and CDR2 is YDEGEE. The CDR3 nucleotides are TGTGCCAGCAGCACATCCCGGACAGGGGGCAATCAGCCCCAGCATTTT. This encodes CASSTSRTGGNQPQHF.

This clone was recorded once. The chain uses TRBV6-6 and TRBJ2-3; possible D gene TRBD2, 6 bases. Germline-derived CDR1 and CDR2 are MNHNY and SVGAGI (reference sequence). V lost 8 bases to trimming and J lost 3 bases, with 9 bases between them. The CDR3 length is 12 residues. CDR3 DNA sequence: TGTGCCAGCTCGGGAGAGACAGATACGCAGTATTTT. Translation: CASSGETDTQYF.

The rearrangement links TRBV29-1 to TRBJ2-3; a possible D gene is TRBD1 (5 bases). V lost 5 bases and J 4 bases, leaving 19 bases between the germline ends. This CDR3 contains 15 residues. Germline V lookup: CDR1 SQVTM, CDR2 ANQGSEA. In DNA form, the CDR3 reads TGCAGCGTTCTCCCCCTGCAGGGCCAGGCAGATACGCAGTATTTT. Translated, it gives CSVLPLQGQADTQYF.

The J gene is TRBJ2-2, the V gene TRBV28; D is uncertain. Deletions cut 0 bases from V and 6 bases from J, with 14 bases between. Looked up from germline, CDR1 is MDHEN and CDR2 is SYDVKM. The CDR3 sequence is 16 residues long. CDR3 coding DNA: TGTGCCAGCAGTTTATGGGCTATAGCTGACCCCGGGGAGCTGTTTTTT. Translating it yields CASSLWAIADPGELFF.

V and J are TRBV18 and TRBJ2-7, with 8 bases aligning to TRBD2. CDR1 is KGHSH, CDR2 LQKENI, per germline. CDR3 length equals 16 residues. V dropped 6 bases and J dropped 2; count of bases not matched to a gene: 12. For the CDR3, the DNA is TGTGCCAGCTCGCCTTCTCAGCGGGAGCGCACCTACGAGCAGTACTTC. Its translation is CASSPSQRERTYEQYF.

This clone has a handful of counts. This chain uses TRBV29-1 with TRBJ2-5; 7 bases agree with TRBD2. With V trimmed by 5 bases and J by 5 bases, 8 bases remained unmatched. This CDR3 contains 13 residues. Per germline, CDR1 SQVTM and CDR2 ANQGSEA. The CDR3, as DNA: TGCAGCGTTTGGGCTCGCGGGAGTGAGACCCAGTACTTC. It encodes CSVWARGSETQYF.

This sequence joins TRBV5-1 and TRBJ2-3, with 8 bases aligning to TRBD2. The germline V gene encodes CDR1 SGHRS and CDR2 YFSETQ. This CDR3 region has 15 residues. V lost 1 base, J lost 3 bases, and 4 bases stayed unmatched. The CDR3 region is CASSLSSGETDTQYF. The DNA for the CDR3 is TGCGCCAGCAGCTTGAGTAGCGGGGAAACAGATACGCAGTATTTT.